This TCR beta chain was recorded in a study of cytomegalovirus exposure and HLA in healthy donors. Of note for this clone: The target antigen is unknown.

Germline V gives CDR1 SGHRS, CDR2 YFSETQ. V was trimmed by 2 bases and J by 4 bases, leaving 12 bases between them. The length of the CDR3 is 14 residues. The primer mix had 60 Vbeta and 13 Jbeta primers. TCRdb keeps only in-frame clones here, not all; method: immunoSEQ multiplex PCR. The sample holds 150,000 to 200,000 clones. Points from the study as a whole: Trimming of TCR beta V- and J-genes showed a link, identified in a later analysis, to a missense DCLRE1C variant.

Sequencing was carried out using PBMCs. The receptor was isolated from a man aged 25 to 45 in good health and CMV-seronegative. The chain is built from TRBV5-1 and TRBJ2-5, with a possible D match to TRBD1 (6 bases). The CDR3 bases are TGCGCCAGCAGCTTACGGACAGTAATAGAGACCCAGTACTTC. Translating gives CASSLRTVIETQYF.